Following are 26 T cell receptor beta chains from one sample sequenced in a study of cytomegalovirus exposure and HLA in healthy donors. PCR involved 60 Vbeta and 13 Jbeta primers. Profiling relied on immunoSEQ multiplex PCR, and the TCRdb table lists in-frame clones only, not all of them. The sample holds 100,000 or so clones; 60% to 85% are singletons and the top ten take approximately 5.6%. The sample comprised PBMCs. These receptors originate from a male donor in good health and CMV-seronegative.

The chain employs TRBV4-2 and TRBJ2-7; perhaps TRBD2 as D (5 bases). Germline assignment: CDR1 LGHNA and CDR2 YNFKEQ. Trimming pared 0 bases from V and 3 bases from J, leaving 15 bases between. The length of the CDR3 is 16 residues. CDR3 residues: CASSQERAVPFYEQYF. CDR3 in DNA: TGTGCCAGCAGCCAAGAGCGGGCAGTTCCGTTCTACGAGCAGTACTTC.

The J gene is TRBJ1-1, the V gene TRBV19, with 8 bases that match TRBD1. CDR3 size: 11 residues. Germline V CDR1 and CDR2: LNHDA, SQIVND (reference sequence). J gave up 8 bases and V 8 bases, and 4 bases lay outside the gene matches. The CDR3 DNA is TGTGCCAGTTTACAGGGGGGAGAAGCTTTCTTT. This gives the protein CASLQGGEAFF.

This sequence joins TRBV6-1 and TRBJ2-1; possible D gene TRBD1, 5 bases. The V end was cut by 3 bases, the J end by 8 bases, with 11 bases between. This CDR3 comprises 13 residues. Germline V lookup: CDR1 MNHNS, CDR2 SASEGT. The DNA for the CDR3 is TGTGCCAGCAGTGATAGGGGTAGAGATGAGCAGTTCTTC. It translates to CASSDRGRDEQFF.

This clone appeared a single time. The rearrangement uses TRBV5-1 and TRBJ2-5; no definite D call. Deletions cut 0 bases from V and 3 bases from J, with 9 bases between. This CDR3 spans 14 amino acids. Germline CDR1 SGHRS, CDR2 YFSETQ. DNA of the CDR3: TGCGCCAGCAGCTTGGTGGAGTTCGAAGAGACCCAGTACTTC. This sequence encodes CASSLVEFEETQYF.

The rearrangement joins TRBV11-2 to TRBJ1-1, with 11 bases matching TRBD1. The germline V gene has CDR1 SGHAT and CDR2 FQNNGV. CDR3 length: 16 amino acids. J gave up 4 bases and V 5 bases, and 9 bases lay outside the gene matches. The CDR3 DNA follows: TGTGCCAGCAGCCAAGACACCGGGACAGGGGGCACTGAAGCTTTCTTT. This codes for CASSQDTGTGGTEAFF. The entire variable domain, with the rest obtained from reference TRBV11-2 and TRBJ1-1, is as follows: EAGVAQSPRYKIIEKRQSVAFWCNPISGHATLYWYQQILGQGPKLLIQFQNNGVVDDSQLPKDRFSAERLKGVDSTLKIQPAKLEDSAVYLCASSQDTGTGGTEAFFGQGTRLTVV.

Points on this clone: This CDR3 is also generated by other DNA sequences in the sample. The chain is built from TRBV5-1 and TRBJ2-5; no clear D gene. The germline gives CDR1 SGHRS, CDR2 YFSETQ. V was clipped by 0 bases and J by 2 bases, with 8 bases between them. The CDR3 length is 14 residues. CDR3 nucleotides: TGCGCCAGCAGCTTGGTACCAGATCAAGAGACCCAGTACTTC. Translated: CASSLVPDQETQYF.

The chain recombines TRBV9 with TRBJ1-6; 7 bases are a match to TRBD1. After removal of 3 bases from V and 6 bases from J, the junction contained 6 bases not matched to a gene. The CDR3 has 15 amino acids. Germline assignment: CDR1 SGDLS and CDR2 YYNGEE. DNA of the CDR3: TGTGCCAGCAGCGGGCCGGGACAGTCTAATTCACCCCTCCACTTT. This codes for CASSGPGQSNSPLHF. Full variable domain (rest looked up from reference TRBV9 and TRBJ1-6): DSGVTQTPKHLITATGQRVTLRCSPRSGDLSVYWYQQSLDQGLQFLIQYYNGEERAKGNILERFSAQQFPDLHSELNLSSLELGDSALYFCASSGPGQSNSPLHFGNGTRLTVT.

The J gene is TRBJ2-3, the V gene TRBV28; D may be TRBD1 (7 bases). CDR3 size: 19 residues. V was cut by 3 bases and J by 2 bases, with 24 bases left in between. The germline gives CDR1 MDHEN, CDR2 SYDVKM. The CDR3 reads CASSFLTGRRGPSTDTQYF. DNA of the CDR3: TGTGCCAGCAGTTTCTTGACAGGGAGGCGGGGACCCTCCACAGATACGCAGTATTTT.

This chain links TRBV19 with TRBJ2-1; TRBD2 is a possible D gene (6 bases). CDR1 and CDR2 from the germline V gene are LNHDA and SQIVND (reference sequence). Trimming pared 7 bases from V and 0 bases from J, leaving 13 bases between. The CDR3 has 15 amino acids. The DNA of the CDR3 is TGTGCCAGTATTGGAGGGAAAAGCTCCTACAATGAGCAGTTCTTC. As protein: CASIGGKSSYNEQFF.

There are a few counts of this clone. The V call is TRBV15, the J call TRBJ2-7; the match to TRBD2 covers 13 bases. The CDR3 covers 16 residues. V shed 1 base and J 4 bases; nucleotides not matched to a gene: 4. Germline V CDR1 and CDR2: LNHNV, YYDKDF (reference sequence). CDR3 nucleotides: TGTGCCACCAGCAGAGGATGGACTAGCGGGAGTTACGAGCAGTACTTC. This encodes CATSRGWTSGSYEQYF.

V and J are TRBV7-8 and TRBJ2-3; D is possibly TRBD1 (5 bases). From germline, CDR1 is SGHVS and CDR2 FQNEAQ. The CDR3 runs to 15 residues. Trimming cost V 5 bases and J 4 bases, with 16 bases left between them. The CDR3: CASSPRDSLADTQYF. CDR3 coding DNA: TGTGCCAGCAGCCCCCGAGACAGCCTCGCAGATACGCAGTATTTT.

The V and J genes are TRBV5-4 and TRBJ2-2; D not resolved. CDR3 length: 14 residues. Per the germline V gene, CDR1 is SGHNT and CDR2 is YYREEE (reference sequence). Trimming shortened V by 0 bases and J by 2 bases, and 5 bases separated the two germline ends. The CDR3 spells CASSLDRNTGELFF. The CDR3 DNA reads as TGTGCCAGCAGCTTGGACAGAAACACCGGGGAGCTGTTTTTT.

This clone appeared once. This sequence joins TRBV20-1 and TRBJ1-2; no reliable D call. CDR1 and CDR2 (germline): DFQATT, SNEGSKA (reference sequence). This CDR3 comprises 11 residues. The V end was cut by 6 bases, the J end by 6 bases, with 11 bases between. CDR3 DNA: TGCAGTGCCGAGCGGGGAGATGGCTACACCTTC. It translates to CSAERGDGYTF.

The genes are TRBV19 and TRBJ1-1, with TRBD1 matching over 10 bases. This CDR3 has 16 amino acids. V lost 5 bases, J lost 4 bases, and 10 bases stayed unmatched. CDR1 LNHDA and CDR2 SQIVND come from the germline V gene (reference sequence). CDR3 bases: TGTGCCAGTAGTCCACTCTCTGGACAGGGGGTCACTGAAGCTTTCTTT. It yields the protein CASSPLSGQGVTEAFF.

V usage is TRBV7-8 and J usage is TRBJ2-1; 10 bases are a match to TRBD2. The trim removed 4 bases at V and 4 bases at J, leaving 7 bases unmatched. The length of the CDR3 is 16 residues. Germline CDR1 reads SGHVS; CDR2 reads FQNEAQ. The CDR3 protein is CASSSYRAGGYNEQFF. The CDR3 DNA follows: TGTGCCAGCAGCTCCTACAGAGCGGGGGGGTACAATGAGCAGTTCTTC.

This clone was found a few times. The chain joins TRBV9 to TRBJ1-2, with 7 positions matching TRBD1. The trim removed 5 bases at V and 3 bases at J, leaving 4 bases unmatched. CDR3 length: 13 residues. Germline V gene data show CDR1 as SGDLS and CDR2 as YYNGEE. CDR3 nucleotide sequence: TGTGCCAGCAGGGCTGGGACAGACTATGGCTACACCTTC. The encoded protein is CASRAGTDYGYTF.

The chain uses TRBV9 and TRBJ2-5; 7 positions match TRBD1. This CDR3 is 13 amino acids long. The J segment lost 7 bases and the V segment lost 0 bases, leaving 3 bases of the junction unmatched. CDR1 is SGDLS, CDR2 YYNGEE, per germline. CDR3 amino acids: CASSVEGAGTQYF. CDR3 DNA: TGTGCCAGCAGCGTAGAGGGGGCCGGGACCCAGTACTTC.

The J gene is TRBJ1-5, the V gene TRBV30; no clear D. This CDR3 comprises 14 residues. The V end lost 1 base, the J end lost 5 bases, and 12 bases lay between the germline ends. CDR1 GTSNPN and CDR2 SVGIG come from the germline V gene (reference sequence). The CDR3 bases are TGTGCCTGGAGTGGATCATCGAGGCATCAGCCCCAGCATTTT. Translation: CAWSGSSRHQPQHF.

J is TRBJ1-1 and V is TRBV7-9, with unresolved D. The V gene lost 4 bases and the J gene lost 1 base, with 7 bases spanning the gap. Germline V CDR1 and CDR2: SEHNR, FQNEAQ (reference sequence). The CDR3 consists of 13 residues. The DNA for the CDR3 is TGTGCCAGCAGCTCTGCAGAGAACACTGAAGCTTTCTTT. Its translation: CASSSAENTEAFF.

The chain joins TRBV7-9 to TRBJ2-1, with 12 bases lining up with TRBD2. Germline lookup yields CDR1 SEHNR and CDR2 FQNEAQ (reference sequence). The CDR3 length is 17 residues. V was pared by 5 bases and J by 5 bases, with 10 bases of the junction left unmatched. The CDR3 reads CASSPRLAGESHNEQFF. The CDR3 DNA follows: TGTGCCAGCAGCCCTCGACTAGCGGGAGAGAGCCACAATGAGCAGTTCTTC.

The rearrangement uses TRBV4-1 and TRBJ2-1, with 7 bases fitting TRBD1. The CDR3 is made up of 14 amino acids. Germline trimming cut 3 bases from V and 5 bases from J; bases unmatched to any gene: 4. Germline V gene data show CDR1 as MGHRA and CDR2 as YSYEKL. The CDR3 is CASSHQGVNNEQFF. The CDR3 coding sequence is TGCGCCAGCAGCCATCAGGGGGTAAACAATGAGCAGTTCTTC.

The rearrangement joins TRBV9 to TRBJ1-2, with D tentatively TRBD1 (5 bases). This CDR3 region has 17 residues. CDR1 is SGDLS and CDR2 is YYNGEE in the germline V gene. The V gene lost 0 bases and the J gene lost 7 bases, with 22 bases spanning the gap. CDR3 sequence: CASSVGVEGLIRGGYTF. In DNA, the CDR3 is TGTGCCAGCAGCGTAGGAGTGGAGGGGCTGATTAGGGGTGGCTACACCTTC.

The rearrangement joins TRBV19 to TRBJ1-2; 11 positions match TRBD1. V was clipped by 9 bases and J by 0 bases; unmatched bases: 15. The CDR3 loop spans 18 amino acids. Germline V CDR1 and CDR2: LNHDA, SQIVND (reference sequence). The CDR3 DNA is TGTGCCAGCCAAAACCTCCGGGACAGGGGGGCCTCTAACTATGGCTACACCTTC. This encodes CASQNLRDRGASNYGYTF.

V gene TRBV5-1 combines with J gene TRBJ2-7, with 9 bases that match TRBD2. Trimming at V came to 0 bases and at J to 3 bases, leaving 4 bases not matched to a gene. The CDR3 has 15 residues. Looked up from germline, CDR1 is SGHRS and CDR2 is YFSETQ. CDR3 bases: TGCGCCAGCAGCTTGGGGACTAGCGAGTTCTACGAGCAGTACTTC. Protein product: CASSLGTSEFYEQYF.

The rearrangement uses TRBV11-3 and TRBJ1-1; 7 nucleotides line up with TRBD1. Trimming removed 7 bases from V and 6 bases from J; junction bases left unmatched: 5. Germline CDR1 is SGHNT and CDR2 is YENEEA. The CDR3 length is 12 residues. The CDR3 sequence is CASTRDRAEAFF. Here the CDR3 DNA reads TGTGCCAGCACCCGAGACAGGGCTGAAGCTTTCTTT.

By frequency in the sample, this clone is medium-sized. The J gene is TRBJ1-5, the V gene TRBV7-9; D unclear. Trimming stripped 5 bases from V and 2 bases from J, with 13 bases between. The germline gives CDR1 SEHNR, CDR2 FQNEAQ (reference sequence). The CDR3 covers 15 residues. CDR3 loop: CASSLTAAGNQPQHF. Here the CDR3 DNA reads TGTGCCAGCAGCCTCACAGCGGCGGGCAATCAGCCCCAGCATTTT.